One and the same sample provided the 17 T cell receptor beta chains below, sequenced in a study of T cells in Graves' hyperthyroidism and ophthalmopathy. RNA transcripts were the template for amplifying TCR beta CDR3 regions. HTBI primers were the set used in a first-round RT-PCR of the TCR CDR3. TCRdb called the multiplex PCR reads again in MiXCR, with one record for every CDR3 protein. The sample has around 100,000 distinct CDR3 sequences; 47% are singletons. The sample consisted of blood. These receptors all stem from a man aged 40-50 years with Graves' hyperthyroidism.

This clonotype appeared many times. This chain links TRBV19 with TRBJ1-4; D unclear. The CDR3 has 15 amino acids. Germline V gene data show CDR1 as LNHDA and CDR2 as SQIVND (reference sequence). Trimming took off 1 base at V and 8 bases at J, with 14 bases between the two ends. CDR3 in DNA: TGTGCCAGTAGTATAGCTGGTACAAGAAAGGAAAAACTGTTTTTT. It yields the protein CASSIAGTRKEKLFF.

CDR3 sequence: CASSMGTAIYEHF. In DNA, the CDR3 is TGTGCCAGTAGTATGGGGACAGCTATCTACGAGCATTTT. The V gene is TRBV19, the J gene TRBJ1-5; 7 bases match TRBD1. The CDR3 has 13 residues. From germline, CDR1 is LNHDA and CDR2 SQIVND (reference sequence). V lost 3 bases, J lost 14 bases, and 10 bases stayed unmatched.

The sample holds many counts of this clonotype. V is TRBV5-6 and J is TRBJ2-3; D is undetermined. The germline V and J ends were trimmed by 1 base and 3 bases, with 6 bases remaining between them. Per germline, CDR1 SGHDT and CDR2 YYEEEE. The length of the CDR3 is 13 residues. The CDR3 coding sequence is TGTGCCAGCAGCTTGATGGAGACAGATACGCAGTATTTT. It encodes CASSLMETDTQYF.

Remarks on this clonotype: No conserved phenylalanine or tryptophan is present at the end of the CDR3, so a read error is the likely explanation. It is unclear where the CDR3 begins or ends on the DNA, so no DNA is shown, and the CDR3 is as TCRdb lists it. V is TRBV15 and J is TRBJ2-6; no check of the table's D call, TRBD2, against the DNA was made. The CDR3 length is 8 residues, termini included. CDR1 is LNHNV, CDR2 YYDKDF, per germline (reference sequence). The CDR3 here is CATSRPTS.

This clonotype was counted only a few times. This clone may be a read error of a much larger clone one base away. V gene TRBV6-4 combines with J gene TRBJ2-7; D is uncertain. The CDR3 totals 14 residues. Per germline, CDR1 MRHNA and CDR2 SNTAGT. CDR3: CASSDVVGTYERYF. CDR3 coding DNA: TGTGCCAGCAGTGATGTTGTAGGTACCTACGAGCGGTACTTC.

This clonotype showed up many times. The rearrangement uses TRBV30 and TRBJ1-2, with D unclear. Germline-derived CDR1 and CDR2 are GTSNPN and SVGIG (reference sequence). V was clipped by 0 bases and J by 7 bases, with 6 bases between them. CDR3 length: 11 residues. The DNA for the CDR3 is TGTGCCTGGAGTGTACACGGTGGCTACACCTTC. It translates to CAWSVHGGYTF.

This rearrangement joins TRBV7-2 to TRBJ2-1, with 7 bases matching TRBD2. CDR1 is SGHTA, CDR2 FQGNSA, per germline. The CDR3 totals 16 residues. J gave up 8 bases and V 5 bases, and 15 bases lay outside the gene matches. CDR3 coding DNA: TGTGCCAGCAGCCTACCGACTAGCTCACCCAAGGATGAGCAGTTCTTC. The encoded protein is CASSLPTSSPKDEQFF.

This clonotype was picked up many times. The rearrangement joins TRBV20-1 to TRBJ1-5, with D perhaps matching TRBD1 (5 bases). The ends were cut back, 3 bases at V and 0 bases at J, with 9 bases in the middle. The CDR3 has 14 amino acids. Germline CDR1 reads DFQATT; CDR2 reads SNEGSKA (reference sequence). The CDR3 loop reads CSASRGYSNQPQHF. The CDR3 region has the DNA TGCAGTGCTAGCCGGGGGTATAGCAATCAGCCCCAGCATTTT.

This clonotype was seen many times. The rearrangement uses TRBV6-5 and TRBJ2-1, with 10 bases aligning to TRBD2. Germline values: CDR1 MNHEY, CDR2 SVGAGI. This CDR3 region has 15 residues. V gave up 5 bases and J gave up 9 bases; unmatched junction bases: 10. CDR3 in DNA: TGTGCCAGCAGTCGAATTAGCGGGGGGATGGGTGAGCAGTTCTTC. Amino acid sequence: CASSRISGGMGEQFF.

This clonotype was detected many times. The chain joins TRBV5-1 to TRBJ2-2; TRBD1 matches 7 bases. Germline assignment: CDR1 SGHRS and CDR2 YFSETQ. The CDR3 totals 15 residues. The V segment lost 4 bases and the J segment 1 base; nucleotides outside the gene matches: 4. The CDR3 sequence: CASSTRQGNTGELFF. The CDR3 region has the DNA TGCGCCAGCAGCACCCGACAGGGGAACACCGGGGAGCTGTTTTTT. The whole variable domain, remainder taken from reference TRBV5-1 and TRBJ2-2, is KAGVTQTPRYLIKTRGQQVTLSCSPISGHRSVSWYQQTPGQGLQFLFEYFSETQRNKGNFPGRFSGRQFSNSRSEMNVSTLELGDSALYLCASSTRQGNTGELFFGEGSRLTVL.

This clonotype was detected ten times or more. This chain uses TRBV11-2 with TRBJ1-2, with unresolved D. The germline V gene encodes CDR1 SGHAT and CDR2 FQNNGV. The CDR3 has 11 residues. V lost 4 bases and J 2 bases, leaving 2 bases between the germline ends. The CDR3 protein is CASSSNYGYTF. DNA for the CDR3: TGTGCCAGCAGCTCAAACTATGGCTACACCTTC.

The chain recombines TRBV5-1 with TRBJ2-3, with a tentative D call TRBD1 (5 bases). This CDR3 has 11 amino acids. Trimming pared 5 bases from V and 6 bases from J, leaving 7 bases between. The germline gives CDR1 SGHRS, CDR2 YFSETQ. The CDR3 spells CASRQADTQYF. The DNA of the CDR3 is TGCGCCAGCAGACAGGCGGATACGCAGTATTTT.

For this clonotype: The junction departs from germline at one end; a sequencing error may be responsible. The gene calls are TRBV10-3 and TRBJ2-2; D possibly corresponds to TRBD1 (6 bases). Germline V gives CDR1 ENHRY, CDR2 SYGVKD. The CDR3 has 18 residues. The CDR3 nucleotides are TGTGCCAGCAGTAACGACACCCCCGGGACATTTAACACCGGGGAGCTGTTTTTT. Residues: CASSNDTPGTFNTGELFF.

V gene TRBV7-3 combines with J gene TRBJ2-3, with 9 bases matching TRBD2. Germline loops: CDR1 SGHTA, CDR2 FQGTGA. The CDR3 is 15 residues long. V gave up 5 bases and J gave up 11 bases; unmatched junction bases: 14. The CDR3 DNA follows: TGTGCCAGCAGCCCGGGGACTAGCTCCTACAATGAGCAGTATTTT. Residues: CASSPGTSSYNEQYF.

This clonotype was seen repeatedly, ten times or more. This chain links TRBV15 with TRBJ2-3; TRBD2 aligns across 8 bases. Germline V lookup: CDR1 LNHNV, CDR2 YYDKDF (reference sequence). The CDR3 spans 17 residues. V trimming: 0 bases; J trimming: 3 bases; junction bases outside the gene matches: 8. CDR3 residues: CATSRDLISGTTDTQYF. The CDR3 bases are TGTGCCACCAGCAGAGACCTCATTAGCGGGACTACAGATACGCAGTATTTT.

As regards this clonotype: A read error is possible here, since a much larger clone lies one base away. The CDR3 end shows no conserved phenylalanine or tryptophan, and so a read error is likely. The chain employs TRBV7-9 and TRBJ2-3, with D perhaps matching TRBD1 (5 bases). This CDR3 spans 14 amino acids. Between the trimmed V and J ends, which lost 1 base and 4 bases, there was a span of 9 bases. Germline-derived CDR1 and CDR2 are SEHNR and FQNEAQ (reference sequence). In nucleotides, the CDR3 is TGTGCCAGCAGCTTAGGGGGCGGAGCAGATACGCAGTATCTT. The encoded protein is CASSLGGGADTQYL.

This clonotype has more than one count but fewer than ten. This chain links TRBV5-6 with TRBJ2-7, with D perhaps given as TRBD1 or TRBD2 (5 bases each). Germline CDR1 reads SGHDT; CDR2 reads YYEEEE. Trimming took 2 bases from V and 7 from J, leaving 10 bases between them. This CDR3 spans 12 amino acids. The CDR3 loop is CASSFLGEEQYF. The CDR3 nucleotides read TGTGCCAGCAGCTTTTTAGGGGAGGAGCAGTACTTC. Complete variable domain (other parts from reference TRBV5-6 and TRBJ2-7): DAGVTQSPTHLIKTRGQQVTLRCSPKSGHDTVSWYQQALGQGPQFIFQYYEEEERQRGNFPDRFSGHQFPNYSSELNVNALLLGDSALYLCASSFLGEEQYFGPGTRLTVT.